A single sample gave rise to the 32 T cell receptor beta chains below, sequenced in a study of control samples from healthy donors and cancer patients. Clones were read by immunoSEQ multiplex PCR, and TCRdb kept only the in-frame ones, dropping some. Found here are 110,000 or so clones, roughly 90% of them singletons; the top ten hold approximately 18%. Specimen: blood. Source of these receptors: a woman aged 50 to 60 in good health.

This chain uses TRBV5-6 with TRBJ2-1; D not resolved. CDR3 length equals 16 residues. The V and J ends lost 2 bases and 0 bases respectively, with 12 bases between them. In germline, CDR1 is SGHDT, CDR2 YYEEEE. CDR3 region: CASSFQTSSSYNEQFF. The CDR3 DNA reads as TGTGCCAGCAGCTTTCAGACGTCTAGCTCCTACAATGAGCAGTTCTTC.

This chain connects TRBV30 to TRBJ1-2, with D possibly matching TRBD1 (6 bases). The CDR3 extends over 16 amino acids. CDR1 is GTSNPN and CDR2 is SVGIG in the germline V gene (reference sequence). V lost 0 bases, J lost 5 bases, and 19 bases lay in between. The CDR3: CAWSVGGHPRRYGYTF. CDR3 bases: TGTGCCTGGAGTGTGGGGGGACATCCCCGGCGGTATGGCTACACCTTC.

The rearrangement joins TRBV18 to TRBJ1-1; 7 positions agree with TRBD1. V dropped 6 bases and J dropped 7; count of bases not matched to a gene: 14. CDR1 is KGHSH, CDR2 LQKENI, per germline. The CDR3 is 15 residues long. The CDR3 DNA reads TGTGCCAGCTCGCCTAATACAGGACAGGCTGGTGAAGCTTTCTTT. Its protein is CASSPNTGQAGEAFF.

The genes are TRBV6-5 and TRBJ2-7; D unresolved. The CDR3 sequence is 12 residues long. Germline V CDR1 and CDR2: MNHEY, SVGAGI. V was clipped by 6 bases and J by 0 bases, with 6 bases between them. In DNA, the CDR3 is TGTGCCAGCAGGGGGAACTCCTACGAGCAGTACTTC. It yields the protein CASRGNSYEQYF.

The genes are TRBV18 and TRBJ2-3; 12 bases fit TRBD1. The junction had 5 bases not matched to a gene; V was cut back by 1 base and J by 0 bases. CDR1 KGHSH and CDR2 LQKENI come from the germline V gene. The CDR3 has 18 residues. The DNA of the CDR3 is TGTGCCAGCTCACCACTAGGGACAGGGGGCGAAAGCACAGATACGCAGTATTTT. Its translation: CASSPLGTGGESTDTQYF.

The CDR3 nucleotides read TGTGCCAGCAGCTTCCGGGCCGATCAGCAAGAGACCCAGTACTTC. Amino acid sequence: CASSFRADQQETQYF. The V call is TRBV5-5, the J call TRBJ2-5; D gene unclear. CDR1 SGHKS and CDR2 YYEKEE come from the germline V gene (reference sequence). Trimming took off 2 bases at V and 2 bases at J, with 13 bases between the two ends. The CDR3 covers 15 residues.

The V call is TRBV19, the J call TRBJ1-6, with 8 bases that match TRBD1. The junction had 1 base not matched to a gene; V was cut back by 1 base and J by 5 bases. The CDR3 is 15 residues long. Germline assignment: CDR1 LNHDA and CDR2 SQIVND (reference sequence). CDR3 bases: TGTGCCAGTAGTATAGGGACAGGGAATAATTCACCCCTCCACTTT. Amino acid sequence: CASSIGTGNNSPLHF.

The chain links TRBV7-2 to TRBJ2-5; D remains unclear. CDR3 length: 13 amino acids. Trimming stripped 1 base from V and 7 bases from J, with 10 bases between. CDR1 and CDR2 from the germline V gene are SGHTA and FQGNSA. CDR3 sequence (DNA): TGTGCCAGCAGCTTAGGGGGTTTGGGGACCCAGTACTTC. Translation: CASSLGGLGTQYF. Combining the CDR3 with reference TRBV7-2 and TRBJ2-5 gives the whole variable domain GAGVSQSPSNKVTEKGKDVELRCDPISGHTALYWYRQSLGQGLEFLIYFQGNSAPDKSGLPSDRFSAERTGGSVSTLTIQRTQQEDSAVYLCASSLGGLGTQYFGPGTRLLVL.

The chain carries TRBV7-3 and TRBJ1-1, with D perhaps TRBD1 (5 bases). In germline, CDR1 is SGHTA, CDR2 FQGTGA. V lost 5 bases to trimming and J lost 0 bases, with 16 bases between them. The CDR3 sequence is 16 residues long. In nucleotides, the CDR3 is TGTGCCAGCAGCCAAGCGACGAGGGGCATGAACACTGAAGCTTTCTTT. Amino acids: CASSQATRGMNTEAFF.

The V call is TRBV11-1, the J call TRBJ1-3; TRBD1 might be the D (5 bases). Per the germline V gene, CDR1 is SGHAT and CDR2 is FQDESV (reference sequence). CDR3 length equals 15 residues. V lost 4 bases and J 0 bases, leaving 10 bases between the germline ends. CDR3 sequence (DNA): TGTGCCAGCAGCTACAGGCGCCTCTCTGGAAACACCATATATTTT. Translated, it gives CASSYRRLSGNTIYF.

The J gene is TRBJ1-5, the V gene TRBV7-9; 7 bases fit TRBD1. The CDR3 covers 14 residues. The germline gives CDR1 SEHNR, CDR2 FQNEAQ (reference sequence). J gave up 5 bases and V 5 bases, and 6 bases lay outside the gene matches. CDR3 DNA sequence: TGTGCCAGCAGCCCGCGGACAGGCGATCAGCCCCAGCATTTT. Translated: CASSPRTGDQPQHF.

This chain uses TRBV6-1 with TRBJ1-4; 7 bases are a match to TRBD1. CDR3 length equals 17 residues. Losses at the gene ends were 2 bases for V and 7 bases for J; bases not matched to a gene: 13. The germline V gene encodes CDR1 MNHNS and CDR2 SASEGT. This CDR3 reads CASSEMAGGGWGEKLFF. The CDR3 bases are TGTGCCAGCAGTGAAATGGCAGGGGGGGGCTGGGGTGAAAAACTGTTTTTT.

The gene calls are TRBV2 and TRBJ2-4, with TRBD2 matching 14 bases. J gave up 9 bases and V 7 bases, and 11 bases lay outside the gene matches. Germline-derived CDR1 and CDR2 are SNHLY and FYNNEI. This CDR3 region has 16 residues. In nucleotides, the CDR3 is TGTGCCAGCATCAAAGAGGGACTAGCGGGGGCCAGCATTCAGTACTTC. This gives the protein CASIKEGLAGASIQYF. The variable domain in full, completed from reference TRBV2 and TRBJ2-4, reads EPEVTQTPSHQVTQMGQEVILRCVPISNHLYFYWYRQILGQKVEFLVSFYNNEISEKSEIFDDQFSVERPDGSNFTLKIRSTKLEDSAMYFCASIKEGLAGASIQYFGAGTRLSVL.

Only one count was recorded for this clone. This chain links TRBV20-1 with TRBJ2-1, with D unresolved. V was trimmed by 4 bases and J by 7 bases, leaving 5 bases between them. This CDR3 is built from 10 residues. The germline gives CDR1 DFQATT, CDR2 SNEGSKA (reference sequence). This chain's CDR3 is CSAKGNEQFF. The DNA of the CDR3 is TGCAGTGCTAAGGGAAATGAGCAGTTCTTC.

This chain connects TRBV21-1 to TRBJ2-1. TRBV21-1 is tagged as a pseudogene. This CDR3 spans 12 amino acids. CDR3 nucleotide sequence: TGTGCCAGCAGCCTTAGGTTTAATGAGCAGTTCTTC. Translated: CASSLRFNEQFF.

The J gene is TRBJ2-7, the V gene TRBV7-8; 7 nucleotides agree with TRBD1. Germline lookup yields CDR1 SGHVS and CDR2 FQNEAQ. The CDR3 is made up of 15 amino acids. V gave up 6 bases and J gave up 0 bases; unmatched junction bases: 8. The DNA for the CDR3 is TGTGCCAGCAGTTGGGACAGTTTGAGCTCCTACGAGCAGTACTTC. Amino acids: CASSWDSLSSYEQYF.

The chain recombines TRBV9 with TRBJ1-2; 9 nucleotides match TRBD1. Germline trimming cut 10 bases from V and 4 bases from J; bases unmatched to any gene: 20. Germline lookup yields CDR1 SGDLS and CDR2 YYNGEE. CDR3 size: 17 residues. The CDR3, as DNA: TGTGCCTCGAACAACGGACAGGGGTTATTTGGCGGCTATGGCTACACCTTC. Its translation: CASNNGQGLFGGYGYTF.

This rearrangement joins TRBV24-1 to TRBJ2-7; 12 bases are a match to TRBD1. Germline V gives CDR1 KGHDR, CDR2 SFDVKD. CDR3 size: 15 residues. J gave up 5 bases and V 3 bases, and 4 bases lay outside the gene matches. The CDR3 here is CATSDRDRGLNEQYF. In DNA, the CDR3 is TGTGCCACCAGTGATAGGGACAGGGGGCTAAACGAGCAGTACTTC.

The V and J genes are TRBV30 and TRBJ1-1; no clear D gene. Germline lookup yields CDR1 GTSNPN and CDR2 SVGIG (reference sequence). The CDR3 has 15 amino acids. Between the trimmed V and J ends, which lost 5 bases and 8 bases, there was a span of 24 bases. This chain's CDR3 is CAWSEGEGFLSEAFF. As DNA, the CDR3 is TGTGCCTGGTCCGAAGGTGAGGGCTTTTTGTCGGAAGCTTTCTTT. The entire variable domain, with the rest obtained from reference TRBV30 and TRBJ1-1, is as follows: SQTIHQWPATLVQPVGSPLSLECTVEGTSNPNLYWYRQAAGRGLQLLFYSVGIGQISSEVPQNLSASRPQDRQFILSSKKLLLSDSGFYLCAWSEGEGFLSEAFFGQGTRLTVV.

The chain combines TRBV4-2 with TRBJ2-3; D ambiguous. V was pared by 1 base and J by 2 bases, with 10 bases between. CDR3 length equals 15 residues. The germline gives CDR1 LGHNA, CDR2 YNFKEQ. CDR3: CASSQADLSTDTQYF. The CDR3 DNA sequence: TGTGCCAGCAGCCAAGCAGATCTATCCACAGATACGCAGTATTTT.

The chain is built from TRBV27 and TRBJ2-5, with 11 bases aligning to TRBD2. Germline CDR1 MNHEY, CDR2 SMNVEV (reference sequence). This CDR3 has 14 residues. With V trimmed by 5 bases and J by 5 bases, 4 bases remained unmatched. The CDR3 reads CASSLAGGRETQYF. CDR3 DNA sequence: TGTGCCAGCAGTCTAGCGGGGGGACGCGAGACCCAGTACTTC.

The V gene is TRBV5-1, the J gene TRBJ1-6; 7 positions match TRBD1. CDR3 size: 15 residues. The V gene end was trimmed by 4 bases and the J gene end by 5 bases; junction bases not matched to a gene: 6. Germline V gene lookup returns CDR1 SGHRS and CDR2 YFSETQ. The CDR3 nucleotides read TGCGCCAGCAGCGGACCCGGGACAGATAATTCACCCCTCCACTTT. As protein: CASSGPGTDNSPLHF.

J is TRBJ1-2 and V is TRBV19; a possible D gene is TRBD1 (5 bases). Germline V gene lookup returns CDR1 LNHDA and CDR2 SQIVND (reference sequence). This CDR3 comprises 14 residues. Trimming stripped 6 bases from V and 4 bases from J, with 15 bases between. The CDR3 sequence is CASSPSLGAYGYTF. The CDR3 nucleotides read TGTGCCAGTAGCCCCTCTTTAGGGGCCTATGGCTACACCTTC.

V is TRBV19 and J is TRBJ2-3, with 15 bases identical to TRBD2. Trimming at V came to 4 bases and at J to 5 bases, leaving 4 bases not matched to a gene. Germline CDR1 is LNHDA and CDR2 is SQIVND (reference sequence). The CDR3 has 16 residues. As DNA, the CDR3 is TGTGCCAGTAGTAGCGGGACTAGCGGGGGGAGAGATACGCAGTATTTT. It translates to CASSSGTSGGRDTQYF.

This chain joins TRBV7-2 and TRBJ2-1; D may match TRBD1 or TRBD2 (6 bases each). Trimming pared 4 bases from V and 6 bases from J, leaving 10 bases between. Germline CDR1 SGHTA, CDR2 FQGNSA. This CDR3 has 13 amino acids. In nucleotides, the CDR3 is TGTGCCAGCAGCTCCAGGGGAGGCAATGAGCAGTTCTTC. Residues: CASSSRGGNEQFF.

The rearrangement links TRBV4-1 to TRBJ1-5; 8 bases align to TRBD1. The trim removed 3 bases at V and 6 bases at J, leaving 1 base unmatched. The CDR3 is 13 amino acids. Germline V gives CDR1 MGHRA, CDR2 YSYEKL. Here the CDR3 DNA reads TGCGCCAGCAGCCACGACAGGGGTCAGCCCCAGCATTTT. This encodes CASSHDRGQPQHF.

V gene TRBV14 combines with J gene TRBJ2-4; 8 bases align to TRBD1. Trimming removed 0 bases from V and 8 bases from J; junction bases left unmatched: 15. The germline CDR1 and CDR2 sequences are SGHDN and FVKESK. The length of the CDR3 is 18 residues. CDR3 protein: CASSQDPISGGLRDIQYF. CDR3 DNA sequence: TGTGCCAGCAGCCAAGATCCCATTTCAGGGGGCCTCAGGGACATTCAGTACTTC.

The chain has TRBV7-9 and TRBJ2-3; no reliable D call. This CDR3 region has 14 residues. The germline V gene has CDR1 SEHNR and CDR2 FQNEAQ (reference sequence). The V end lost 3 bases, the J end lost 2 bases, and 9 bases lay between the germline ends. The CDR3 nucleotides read TGTGCCAGCAGCTTGTCTCCCACCACAGATACGCAGTATTTT. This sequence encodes CASSLSPTTDTQYF.

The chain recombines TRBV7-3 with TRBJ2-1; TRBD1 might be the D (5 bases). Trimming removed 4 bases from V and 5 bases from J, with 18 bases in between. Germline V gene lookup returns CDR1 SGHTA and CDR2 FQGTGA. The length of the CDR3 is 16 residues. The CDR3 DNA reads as TGTGCCAGCAGCTCCCGACAGTATGGGTCCCACAATGAGCAGTTCTTC. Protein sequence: CASSSRQYGSHNEQFF.

CDR3 sequence: CASSSPLGGMFF. The DNA of the CDR3 is TGTGCCAGCAGCTCACCCCTAGGGGGCATGTTCTTT. The chain uses TRBV5-4 and TRBJ1-1, with 7 bases fitting TRBD1. The J segment lost 14 bases and the V segment lost 3 bases, leaving 10 bases of the junction unmatched. The CDR3 is 12 residues long. Germline values: CDR1 SGHNT, CDR2 YYREEE (reference sequence).

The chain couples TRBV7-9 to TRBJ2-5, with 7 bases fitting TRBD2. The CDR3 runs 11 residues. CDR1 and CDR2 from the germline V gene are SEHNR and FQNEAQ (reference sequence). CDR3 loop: CVRPRGETQYF. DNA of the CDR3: TGTGTCAGACCGCGGGGGGAGACCCAGTACTTC.

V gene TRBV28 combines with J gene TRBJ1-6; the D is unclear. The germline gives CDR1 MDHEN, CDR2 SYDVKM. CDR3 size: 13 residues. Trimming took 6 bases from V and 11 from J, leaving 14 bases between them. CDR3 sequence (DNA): TGTGCCAGCAGCAATCTCAGTGAGCCACCCCTCCACTTT. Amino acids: CASSNLSEPPLHF.